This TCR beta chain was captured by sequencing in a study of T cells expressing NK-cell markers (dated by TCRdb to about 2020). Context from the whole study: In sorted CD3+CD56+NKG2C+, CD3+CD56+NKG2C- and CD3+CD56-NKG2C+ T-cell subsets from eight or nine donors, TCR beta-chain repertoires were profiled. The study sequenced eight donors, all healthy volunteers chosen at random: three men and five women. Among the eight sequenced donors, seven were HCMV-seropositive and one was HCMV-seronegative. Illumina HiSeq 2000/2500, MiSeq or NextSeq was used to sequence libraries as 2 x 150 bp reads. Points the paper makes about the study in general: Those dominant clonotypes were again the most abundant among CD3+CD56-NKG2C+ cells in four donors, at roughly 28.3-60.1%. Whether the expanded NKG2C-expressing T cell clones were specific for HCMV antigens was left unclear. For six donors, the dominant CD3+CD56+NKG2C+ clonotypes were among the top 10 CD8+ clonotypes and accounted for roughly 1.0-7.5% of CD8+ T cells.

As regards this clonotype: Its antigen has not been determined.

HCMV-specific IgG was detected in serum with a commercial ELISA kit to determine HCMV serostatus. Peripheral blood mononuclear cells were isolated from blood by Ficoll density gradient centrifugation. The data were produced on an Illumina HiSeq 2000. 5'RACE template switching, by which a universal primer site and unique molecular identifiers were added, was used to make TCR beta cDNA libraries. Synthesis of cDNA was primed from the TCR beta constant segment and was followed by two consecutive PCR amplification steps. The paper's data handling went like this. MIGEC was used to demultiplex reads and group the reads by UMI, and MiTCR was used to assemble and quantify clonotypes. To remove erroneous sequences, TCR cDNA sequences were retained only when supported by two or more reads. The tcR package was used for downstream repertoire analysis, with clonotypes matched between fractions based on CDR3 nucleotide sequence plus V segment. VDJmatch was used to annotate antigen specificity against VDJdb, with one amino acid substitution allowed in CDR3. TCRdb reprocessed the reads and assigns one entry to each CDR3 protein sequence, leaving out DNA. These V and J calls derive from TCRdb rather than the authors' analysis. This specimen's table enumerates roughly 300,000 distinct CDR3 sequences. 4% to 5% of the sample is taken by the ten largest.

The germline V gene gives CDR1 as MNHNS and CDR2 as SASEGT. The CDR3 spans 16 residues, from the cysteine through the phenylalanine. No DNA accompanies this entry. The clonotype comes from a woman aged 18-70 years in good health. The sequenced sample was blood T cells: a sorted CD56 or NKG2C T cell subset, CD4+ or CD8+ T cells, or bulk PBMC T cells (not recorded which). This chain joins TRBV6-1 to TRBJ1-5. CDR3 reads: CASSRGLPPSNQPQHF.